The present TCR beta chain was sequenced within a study of cytomegalovirus exposure and HLA in healthy donors. The study, taken as a whole, reports: Researchers counted approximately 160 TCR beta chains as cytomegalovirus-associated. What a later analysis reportedly showed was that an Asian-associated ancestry cluster had fewer N-insertions than the approximately 700-donor mean. Among the most significant clusters, several appeared linked to common viral pathogens in a later analysis.

Notes on this clone: The antigen is unknown.

Likely unrecorded immune exposures existed in these nominally healthy donors. The PCR employed 60 Vbeta primers together with 13 Jbeta primers. The assay was immunoSEQ multiplex PCR, and TCRdb's table has in-frame clones only and misses some. This sample yields more than 95,000 clones, of which around 79% are seen a single time; roughly 4% belongs to the top ten. Germline V lookup: CDR1 MDHEN, CDR2 SYDVKM. The CDR3 has 15 residues. The TCR comes from a man in his forties or fifties in good health and CMV-seropositive. Sequencing was done on a sample of PBMCs. This chain joins TRBV28 and TRBJ2-1; 12 positions match TRBD2. The CDR3 region has the DNA TGTGCGTCGTCGCCAGGACTAGCGGGGCTCAATGAGCAGTTCTTC. Translating gives CASSPGLAGLNEQFF.